What follows is one T cell receptor beta chain and its context. Base qualities are missing; no much larger clone stands one base away. The sample's time point label, in plain terms: cells obtained before transplantation from donor or recipient. In mixed lymphocyte reactions, approximately 200,000 CFSE-labeled pre-transplant responders were plated with approximately 200,000 irradiated violet-dye-labeled stimulators and cultured for around six days. Proliferating CD3+CD4+CFSE-low and CD3+CD8+CFSE-low responder cells were FACS-sorted on a BD Influx sorter after the mixed lymphocyte reaction. The library was prepared using the immunoSEQ multiplex PCR assay. For most patients, genomic DNA was isolated with the Qiagen DNeasy Blood and Tissue Kit and shipped frozen to Adaptive Biotechnologies for TCR sequencing. High-throughput TCR-beta CDR3 sequencing of genomic DNA from most patients was performed by Adaptive Biotechnologies. Per the original workflow: TCR sequencing data for approximately 19 patients were retrieved from Adaptive's ImmunoSEQ software; a few other patients were processed with MiXCR and VDJtools. To correct CD4 versus CD8 sorting errors, any sequence found in both subsets at a frequency ratio below 5:1 was removed. CDR3 nucleotide sequences shared between donor and recipient were removed because the origin of such sequences could not be assigned. At least 2-fold expansion over unstimulated cells and a minimum CFSE-low frequency of 0.002% (template counts) or 0.001% (read counts) were required for clones to be classified as alloreactive. Clones were considered mappable if detected in sequenced pre-transplant spleen, lymph node, or MLR CFSE-low populations of the donor or recipient. Cumulative frequency of alloreactive clones was calculated as a percentage of all sequences weighted by copy number. TCRdb obtained this table from immuneACCESS and retained in-frame rearrangements with V and J assigned. These tables miss some clones; where compared with another copy, unresolved V genes account for less than half of the shortfall, and the remainder is unexplained. V and J calls and clone size are given by that table; D and trimming were obtained from the DNA. The sample table contains under 20,000 clones; only one count was recorded for approximately 38% of them. The top ten constitute roughly 3.5% of the sample.

V lost 2 bases and J lost 7 bases; the stretch between them is 12 bases long. The CDR3 goes from the cysteine to the phenylalanine over 14 residues. Of the read, only the CDR3 DNA is kept; its 42 bases are in frame from base 1. The germline V gene (reference sequence) specifies MNHEY as CDR1 and SMNVEV as CDR2. The data are from a study of graft-versus-host responses after intestinal transplantation (dated by TCRdb to 2020 to 2023). About the investigation overall: The transplants that recipients received were multivisceral, liver-intestinal, or isolated intestinal. Rather than being sequenced by the commercial service, samples from three later patients were sequenced in-house on an Illumina MiSeq and processed with MiXCR. To identify alloreactive clones, pre-transplant mixed lymphocyte reaction products were sequenced and then compared with unstimulated pre-transplant donor and recipient T cells. The cohort enrolled 20 to 30 intestinal transplant recipients including one retransplant, and a few patients lacking pretransplant specimens were excluded. A peak of at least 4% donor T cells among recipient peripheral blood mononuclear cells was the definition used for donor T cell macrochimerism. All recipients received anti-thymocyte globulin induction followed by maintenance tacrolimus and steroids for around three years. Graft-versus-host and host-versus-graft alloreactive T cell clones were tracked in the graft, circulation and bone marrow after intestinal transplantation using bulk TCR-beta CDR3 sequencing. What the research found in general, with its limitations: GvH clones were found in recipient bone marrow, and some of the GvH clones appeared earlier in ileal mucosa or blood, which is consistent with an intestinal mucosal origin. The conclusions were limited by the relatively low number and heterogeneity of the intestinal transplant patients. In patients with donor T cell macrochimerism, the allografts had high GvH to HvG T cell clonal ratios. Early after transplant, declines in HvG clones were associated with peak levels of circulating GvH clones.

This chain joins TRBV27 to TRBJ1-5, with the D gene uncertain. Sequenced here: alloreactive CD8+ T cells from a mixed lymphocyte reaction culture, sampled before intestinal transplant. The label giving this sample's cell subset or site can be read as: CFSE-low proliferating T cells sorted from roughly six-day pre-transplant mixed lymphocyte reaction (GvH or HvG direction). The receptor's source is a human patient who received an intestinal transplant. The nucleotide sequence reads as follows: TGTGCCAGCAGTTTAGAGGGTACGGGACAGCCCCAGCATTTT. Translated, this is CASSLEGTGQPQHF.